A selection of T cell receptor beta chains follows, all from one sample in a study of beta chain features in type 1 diabetes. TCRdb keeps only in-frame clones here, not all; method: immunoSEQ multiplex PCR. This sample has about 140,000 clones, with less than 10% found just once. What was sequenced was central memory CD4+ T cells from blood. These receptors all stem from a woman aged 40 to 50 in good health. The conserved cysteine and the conserved F or W are not part of the CDR3 here.

>TRBV10-3
AISESGTGTDTQY
>TRBV5-1
ASSRAGGQVNSPLH
>TRBV5-1
ASSSGRQGHEQY
>TRBV4-1
ASSQVGRQSNQPQH
>TRBV15
ATSRVDRGRGNTEAF
>TRBV4-3
ASSQVASLGGTEAF
>TRBV6-6
ASRDQGTRDTQY
>TRBV4-2
ASSHVVLETQY
>TRBV9
ASSVRDNEQF
>TRBV6-6
ASTLGAINPLGQY
>TRBV29-1
SVAPGGSSYEQY
>TRBV10-1
ASSESTRSTDTQY
>TRBV25-1
ASSEKLARGDEQF
>TRBV7-8
ASSRSPTEPQH
>TRBV6-1
ASSDGYRNQPQH
>TRBV10-1
ASSDRGGYEQY
>TRBV29-1
SAESREIRGYT
>TRBV5-4
ASSLRGAAGYT
>TRBV5-1
ASSSDRNQPQH
>TRBV10-3
ASGFPGAGASETQY
>TRBV27
ASSSTSVNRDTQY
>TRBV19
ATADRTDTEAF
>TRBV29-1
SVAASGGASDTQY
>TRBV2
ASSRGPDTQY
>TRBV7-2
ASSLAARVNTEAF
>TRBV5-1
ASSLQGAQNTEAF
>TRBV7-8
ASSLTGAREAF
>TRBV7-2
ASSPTSGGIWAYEQY
>TRBV6-4
ASSEERGDTDTQY
>TRBV28
ASSLAGKPPYEQY
>TRBV19
ASSGQRGSTDTQY
>TRBV20-1
SARGGLKAF
>TRBV5-1
ASSLVEGGQPQH
>TRBV5-1
ASSILAGGTDTQY
>TRBV27
ASSLSASPLH
>TRBV6-5
ASAPQGSTDTQY
>TRBV2
ASGSTGGGGGYT
>TRBV9
ASSVGPILAGDSYEQY
>TRBV5-6
ASSLGPSGTAGAQPQH
>TRBV5-6
ASSLGQQNIQY
>TRBV19
ASRGTSGLTGELF